The 14 T cell receptor beta chains below all came from one sample that was sequenced in a study of shared clonotypes between healthy human individuals. This table comes from immunoSEQ multiplex PCR, and its TCRdb copy is limited to in-frame clones, with some not included. The sample holds around 2.5 million clones, 80% to 95% seen once. Sequencing was done on a sample of naive CD4+ T cells from PBMCs. The sample's subset: CD45RA+ positively selected. These receptors were taken from a man younger than 35 in good health. Some clones in this sample may be carry-over from other donors' samples.

The chain has TRBV4-2 and TRBJ2-7; D may be TRBD2 (6 bases). With 5 bases removed from V and 7 bases from J, the gap between germline ends came to 21 bases. Germline V gene lookup returns CDR1 LGHNA and CDR2 YNFKEQ. CDR3 length: 15 residues. In nucleotides, the CDR3 is TGTGCCAGCAGCTCCCTGGTGACCGGGGCGGGGGAGCAGTACTTC. The encoded protein is CASSSLVTGAGEQYF.

The rearrangement joins TRBV19 to TRBJ2-1; D remains ambiguous. The CDR3 covers 13 residues. Germline V CDR1 and CDR2: LNHDA, SQIVND (reference sequence). Trimming took 5 bases from V and 8 from J, leaving 13 bases between them. CDR3 protein: CASSGAGPDEQFF. The CDR3 region has the DNA TGTGCCAGTAGTGGCGCCGGCCCCGATGAGCAGTTCTTC.

The chain has TRBV4-2 and TRBJ2-7; TRBD2 aligns across 9 bases. The CDR3 is 17 amino acids. Germline V gene sequence: CDR1 LGHNA, CDR2 YNFKEQ. V was clipped by 4 bases and J by 6 bases; unmatched bases: 16. The CDR3 sequence: CASSPSSYSGSPREQYF. CDR3 nucleotides: TGTGCCAGCAGCCCCAGCTCTTATAGCGGGAGCCCTCGCGAGCAGTACTTC.

The chain recombines TRBV18 with TRBJ1-1; no clear D gene. V lost 3 bases, J lost 1 base, and 12 bases lay in between. The germline V gene encodes CDR1 KGHSH and CDR2 LQKENI. CDR3 length equals 15 residues. The CDR3 DNA sequence: TGTGCCAGCTCACCCTCCCAGGAGTGGAACACTGAAGCTTTCTTT. This encodes CASSPSQEWNTEAFF.

In its sample, this clone was seen once. The rearrangement links TRBV2 to TRBJ2-7; possibly TRBD2 for D (5 bases). This CDR3 is built from 13 residues. V lost 0 bases and J lost 6, with 9 bases in between. CDR1 and CDR2 from the germline V gene are SNHLY and FYNNEI. The CDR3 region has the DNA TGTGCCAGCAGTGAAGCCGGACTCCTCGAGCAGTACTTC. Residues: CASSEAGLLEQYF.

The chain is built from TRBV18 and TRBJ2-5; the match to TRBD2 covers 7 bases. Trimming cost V 4 bases and J 2 bases; bases outside gene matches: 7. CDR3 length: 15 residues. The V gene's germline CDR1 is KGHSH and CDR2 LQKENI. The CDR3 nucleotides read TGTGCCAGCTCACGTGGGTCTAGCGGACAAGAGACCCAGTACTTC. Translated, it gives CASSRGSSGQETQYF.

The J gene is TRBJ2-2, the V gene TRBV30; perhaps TRBD1 as D (5 bases). With 1 base removed from V and 6 bases from J, the gap between germline ends came to 18 bases. Germline assignment: CDR1 GTSNPN and CDR2 SVGIG (reference sequence). The CDR3 length is 16 residues. This CDR3 is CAWSAGPGLTAGELFF. The CDR3, as DNA: TGTGCCTGGAGTGCGGGTCCAGGGTTGACCGCCGGGGAGCTGTTTTTT.

The chain carries TRBV11-2 and TRBJ2-7; TRBD2 matches at 14 bases. Germline CDR1 reads SGHAT; CDR2 reads FQNNGV. V lost 5 bases and J lost 7; bases outside the gene matches: 4. CDR3 length: 14 residues. The CDR3: CASSPGLAGVEQYF. CDR3 in DNA: TGTGCCAGCAGCCCGGGACTAGCGGGAGTGGAGCAGTACTTC.

The V gene is TRBV2, the J gene TRBJ2-3; no clear D. Germline values: CDR1 SNHLY, CDR2 FYNNEI. Trimming took off 6 bases at V and 5 bases at J, with 18 bases between the two ends. This CDR3 comprises 15 residues. In DNA form, the CDR3 reads TGTGCCAGCAGCAGAAATCCCCTTATGGGAGATACGCAGTATTTT. Its translation: CASSRNPLMGDTQYF.

Details on this clone: Without the conserved terminal phenylalanine or tryptophan, this CDR3 likely stems from a read error. It is unclear where the CDR3 begins or ends on the DNA, so no DNA is shown, and the CDR3 is as TCRdb lists it. V and J are TRBV21-1 and TRBJ2-7; TRBD1 is the table's D call, not checked against the DNA. TRBV21-1 is a pseudogene segment. The CDR3 spans 12 residues, counting both ends. This CDR3 is CASSKDWDGGTI.

V is TRBV7-8 and J is TRBJ2-2, with D perhaps given as TRBD1 or TRBD2 (5 bases each). The CDR3 spans 14 residues. Trimming shortened V by 4 bases and J by 8 bases, and 14 bases separated the two germline ends. Per the germline V gene, CDR1 is SGHVS and CDR2 is FQNEAQ. The CDR3 DNA reads as TGTGCCAGCAGCTCCTCAAGAGGGGTAGGGGAGCTGTTTTTT. Translated, it gives CASSSSRGVGELFF.

V and J are TRBV5-6 and TRBJ2-5; 7 nucleotides match TRBD1. The J call may be wrong; the DNA end is better matched by TRBJ2-7. CDR3 length equals 19 residues. Germline V gene sequence: CDR1 SGHDT, CDR2 YYEEEE. The DNA for the CDR3 is TGTGCCAGCAGCTTGGGGTCCCAGGGGGTAATCGGGTTAGGCTACGAGCAGTACTTC. This translates into CASSLGSQGVIGLGYEQYF.

With regard to this clone: The sample carries other DNA sequences with the same CDR3. The chain links TRBV19 to TRBJ2-1; a weak D match, TRBD1 (5 bases). Trimming removed 3 bases at V and 4 bases at J, with 7 bases between. The CDR3 has 13 residues. Per germline, CDR1 LNHDA and CDR2 SQIVND (reference sequence). The CDR3 DNA follows: TGTGCCAGTAGTATTGGGGCGTACAATGAGCAGTTCTTC. As protein: CASSIGAYNEQFF. Variable domain in full (rest from reference TRBV19 and TRBJ2-1): DGGITQSPKYLFRKEGQNVTLSCEQNLNHDAMYWYRQDPGQGLRLIYYSQIVNDFQKGDIAEGYSVSREKKESFPLTVTSAQKNPTAFYLCASSIGAYNEQFFGPGTRLTVL.

The chain combines TRBV5-1 with TRBJ2-7, with D hard to call. The CDR3 covers 14 residues. Germline V lookup: CDR1 SGHRS, CDR2 YFSETQ. V gave up 1 base and J gave up 3 bases, with 11 bases separating them. CDR3 residues: CASSLFGQLYEQYF. The CDR3 region has the DNA TGCGCCAGCAGCTTGTTTGGCCAGCTCTACGAGCAGTACTTC.